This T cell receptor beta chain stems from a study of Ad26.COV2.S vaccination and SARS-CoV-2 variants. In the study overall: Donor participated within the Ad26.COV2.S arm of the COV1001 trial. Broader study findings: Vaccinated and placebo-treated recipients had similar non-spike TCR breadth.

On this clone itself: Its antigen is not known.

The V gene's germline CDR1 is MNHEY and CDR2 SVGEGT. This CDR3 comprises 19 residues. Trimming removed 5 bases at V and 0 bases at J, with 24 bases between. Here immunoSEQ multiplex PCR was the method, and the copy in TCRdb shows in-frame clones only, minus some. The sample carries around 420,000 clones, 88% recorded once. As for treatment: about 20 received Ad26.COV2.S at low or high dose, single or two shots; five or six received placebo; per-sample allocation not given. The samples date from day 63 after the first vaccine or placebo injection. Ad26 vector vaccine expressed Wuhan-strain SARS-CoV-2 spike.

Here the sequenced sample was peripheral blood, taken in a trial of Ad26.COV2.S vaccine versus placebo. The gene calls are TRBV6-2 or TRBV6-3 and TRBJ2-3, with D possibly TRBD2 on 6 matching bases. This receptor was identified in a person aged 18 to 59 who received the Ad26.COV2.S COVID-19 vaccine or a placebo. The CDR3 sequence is CASSNPIFSGPSSTDTQYF. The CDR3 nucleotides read TGTGCCAGCAGTAACCCCATTTTTAGCGGCCCTAGTAGCACAGATACGCAGTATTTT.